This T cell receptor beta chain comes out of a study of blood T cells in healthy people across ages. With respect to this clonotype: What it binds is not known.

The CDR3 covers 17 residues. V dropped 4 bases and J dropped 1 base, with 19 bases sitting between them. CDR1 and CDR2 (germline): MGHRA, YSYEKL. Alongside a J-beta primer mix, a sample-barcoded 5' primer served in a second PCR lasting about 7 to 12 cycles. Unique molecular identifiers of 12 random nucleotides labeled each cDNA. TCRdb called the 5' RACE reads again in MiXCR, with one record for every CDR3 protein. Found here are roughly 1.4 million distinct CDR3 sequences, approximately 59% of them singletons; the top ten hold 6.5% to 8.5%. Study conclusions and caveats: Using unsorted PBMCs precluded a conclusive naive versus antigen-experienced comparison.

This clonotype originated in a man aged 18 to 30 in good health. Material for sequencing was blood. J is TRBJ2-5 and V is TRBV4-1; D may be TRBD1 or TRBD2 (5 bases each). In DNA, the CDR3 is TGCGCCAGCAGCCTCGGACCGGGGCGCGAAGGCCAAGAGACCCAGTACTTC. Its translation: CASSLGPGREGQETQYF.